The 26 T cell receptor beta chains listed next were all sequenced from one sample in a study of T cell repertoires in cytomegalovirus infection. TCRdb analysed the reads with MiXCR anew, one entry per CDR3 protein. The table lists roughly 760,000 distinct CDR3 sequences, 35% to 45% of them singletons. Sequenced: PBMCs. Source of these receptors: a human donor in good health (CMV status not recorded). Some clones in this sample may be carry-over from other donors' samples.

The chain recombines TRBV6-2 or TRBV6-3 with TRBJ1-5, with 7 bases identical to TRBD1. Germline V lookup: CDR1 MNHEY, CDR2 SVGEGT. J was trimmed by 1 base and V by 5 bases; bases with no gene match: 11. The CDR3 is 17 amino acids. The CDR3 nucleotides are TGTGCCAGCAGTCGGGGTGTCATAGGGGGCAGCAATCAGCCCCAGCATTTT. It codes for CASSRGVIGGSNQPQHF.

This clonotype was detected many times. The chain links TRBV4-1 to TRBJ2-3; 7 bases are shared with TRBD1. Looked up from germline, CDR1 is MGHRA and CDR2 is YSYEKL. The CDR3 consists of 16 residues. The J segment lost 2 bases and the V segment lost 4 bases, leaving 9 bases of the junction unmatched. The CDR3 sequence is CASSLTGAVYTDTQYF. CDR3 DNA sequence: TGCGCCAGCAGCCTCACAGGGGCTGTGTACACAGATACGCAGTATTTT.

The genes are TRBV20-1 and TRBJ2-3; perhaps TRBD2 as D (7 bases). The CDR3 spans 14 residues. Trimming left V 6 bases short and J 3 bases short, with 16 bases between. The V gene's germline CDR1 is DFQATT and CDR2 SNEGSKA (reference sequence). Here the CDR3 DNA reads TGCAGTGCGTTCGGGGGGCTGGGGACAGATACGCAGTATTTT. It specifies CSAFGGLGTDTQYF.

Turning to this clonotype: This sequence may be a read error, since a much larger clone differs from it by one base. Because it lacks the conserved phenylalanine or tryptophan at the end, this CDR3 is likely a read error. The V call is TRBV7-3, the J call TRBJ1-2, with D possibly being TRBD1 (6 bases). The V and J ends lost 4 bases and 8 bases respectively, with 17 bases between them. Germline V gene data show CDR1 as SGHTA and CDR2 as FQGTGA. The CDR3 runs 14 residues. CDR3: CASSSGTLRGGYTS. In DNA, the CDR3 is TGTGCCAGCAGCTCCGGGACACTCCGGGGAGGCTACACCTCC.

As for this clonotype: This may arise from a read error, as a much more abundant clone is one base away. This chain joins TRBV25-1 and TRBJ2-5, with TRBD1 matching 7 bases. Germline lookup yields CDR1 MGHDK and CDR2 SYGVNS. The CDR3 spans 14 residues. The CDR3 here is CARRDSPYRETQYF. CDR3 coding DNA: TGTGCCCGCAGGGACAGTCCGTATAGAGAGACCCAGTACTTC.

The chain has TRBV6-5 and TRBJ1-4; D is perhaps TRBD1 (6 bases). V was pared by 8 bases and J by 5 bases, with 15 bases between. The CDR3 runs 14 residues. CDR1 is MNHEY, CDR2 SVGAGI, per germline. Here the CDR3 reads CASPHRVQNEKLFF. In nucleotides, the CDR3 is TGTGCCAGCCCACACAGGGTCCAGAATGAAAAACTGTTTTTT.

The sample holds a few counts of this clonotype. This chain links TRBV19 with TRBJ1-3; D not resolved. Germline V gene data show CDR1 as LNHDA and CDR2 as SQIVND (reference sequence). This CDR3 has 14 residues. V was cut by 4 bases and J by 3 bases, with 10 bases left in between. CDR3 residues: CASSTRSLGNTIYF. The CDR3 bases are TGTGCCAGTAGTACCCGATCTCTTGGAAACACCATATATTTT.

CDR3 sequence: CASSLRSGAPLHF. In nucleotides, the CDR3 is TGTGCCAGCAGTTTAAGGAGCGGGGCACCCCTCCACTTT. The chain joins TRBV28 to TRBJ1-6, with D unclear. V lost 2 bases, J lost 11 bases, and 10 bases lay in between. Germline V CDR1 and CDR2: MDHEN, SYDVKM. The CDR3 consists of 13 residues.

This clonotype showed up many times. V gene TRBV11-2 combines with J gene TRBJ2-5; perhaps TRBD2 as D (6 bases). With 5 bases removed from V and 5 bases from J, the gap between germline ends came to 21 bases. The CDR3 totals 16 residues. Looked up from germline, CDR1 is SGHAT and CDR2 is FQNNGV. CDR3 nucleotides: TGTGCCAGCAGCCCCCCCCAGAGGCGGGGACGGGAGACCCAGTACTTC. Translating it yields CASSPPQRRGRETQYF. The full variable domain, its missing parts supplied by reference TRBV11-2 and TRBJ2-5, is EAGVAQSPRYKIIEKRQSVAFWCNPISGHATLYWYQQILGQGPKLLIQFQNNGVVDDSQLPKDRFSAERLKGVDSTLKIQPAKLEDSAVYLCASSPPQRRGRETQYFGPGTRLLVL.

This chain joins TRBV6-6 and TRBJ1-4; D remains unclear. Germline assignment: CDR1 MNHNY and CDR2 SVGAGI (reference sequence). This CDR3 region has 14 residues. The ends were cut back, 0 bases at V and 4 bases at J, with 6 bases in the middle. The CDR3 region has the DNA TGTGCCAGCAGTTACTCGAGGGTTAATGAAAAACTGTTTTTT. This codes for CASSYSRVNEKLFF.

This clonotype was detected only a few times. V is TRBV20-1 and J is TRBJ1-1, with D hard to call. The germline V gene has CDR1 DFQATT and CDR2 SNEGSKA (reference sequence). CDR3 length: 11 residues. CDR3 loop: CRCVQGSGAFF. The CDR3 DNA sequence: TGCAGATGCGTTCAAGGGAGCGGAGCTTTCTTT.

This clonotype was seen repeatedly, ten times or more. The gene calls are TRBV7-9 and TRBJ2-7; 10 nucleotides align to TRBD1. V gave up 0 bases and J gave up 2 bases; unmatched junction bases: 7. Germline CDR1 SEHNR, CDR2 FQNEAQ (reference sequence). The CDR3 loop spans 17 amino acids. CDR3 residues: CASSLAPGQGSPYEQYF. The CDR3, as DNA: TGTGCCAGCAGCTTAGCGCCGGGACAGGGGTCACCCTACGAGCAGTACTTC.

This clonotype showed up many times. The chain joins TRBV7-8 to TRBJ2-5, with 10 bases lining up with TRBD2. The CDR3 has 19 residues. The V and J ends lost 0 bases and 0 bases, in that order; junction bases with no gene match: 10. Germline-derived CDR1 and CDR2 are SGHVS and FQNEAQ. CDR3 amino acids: CASSLAPASGGQNQETQYF. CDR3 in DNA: TGTGCCAGCAGCTTAGCGCCGGCTAGCGGGGGCCAGAACCAAGAGACCCAGTACTTC.

This CDR3 reads CAISGPNSPLHF. CDR3 coding DNA: TGTGCCATCAGTGGACCTAATTCACCCCTCCACTTT. The chain is built from TRBV10-3 and TRBJ1-6; D uncertain. This CDR3 has 12 residues. Germline CDR1 ENHRY, CDR2 SYGVKD. Trimming cost V 4 bases and J 6 bases, with 4 bases left between them.

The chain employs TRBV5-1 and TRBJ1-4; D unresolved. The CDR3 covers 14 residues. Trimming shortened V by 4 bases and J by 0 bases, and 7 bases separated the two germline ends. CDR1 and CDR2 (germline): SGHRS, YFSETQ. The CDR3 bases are TGCGCCAGCAGCACGACCGCAACTAATGAAAAACTGTTTTTT. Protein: CASSTTATNEKLFF.

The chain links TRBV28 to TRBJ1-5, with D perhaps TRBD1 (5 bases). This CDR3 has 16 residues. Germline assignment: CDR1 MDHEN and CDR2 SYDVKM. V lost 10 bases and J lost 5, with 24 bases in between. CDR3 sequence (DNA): TGTGCCACCCGCGGGGGTGACCTCGGGGAATATCAGCCCCAGCATTTT. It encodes CATRGGDLGEYQPQHF.

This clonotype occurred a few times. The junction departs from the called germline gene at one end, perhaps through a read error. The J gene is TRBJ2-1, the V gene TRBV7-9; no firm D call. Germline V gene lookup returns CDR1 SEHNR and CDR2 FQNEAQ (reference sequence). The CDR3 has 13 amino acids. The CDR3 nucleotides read TGTGCCAGCAGCCCGACGGTATACAAGGAGCAGTTCTTC. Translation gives CASSPTVYKEQFF.

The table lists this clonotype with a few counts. CDR3 amino acids: CASSLGGGLAIQETQYF. CDR3 DNA: TGCGCCAGCAGCTTGGGCGGGGGACTAGCGATCCAAGAGACCCAGTACTTC. The rearrangement joins TRBV5-1 to TRBJ2-5; TRBD2 agrees at 10 bases. The V gene's germline CDR1 is SGHRS and CDR2 YFSETQ. CDR3 length: 17 amino acids. V dropped 0 bases and J dropped 1; count of bases not matched to a gene: 6.

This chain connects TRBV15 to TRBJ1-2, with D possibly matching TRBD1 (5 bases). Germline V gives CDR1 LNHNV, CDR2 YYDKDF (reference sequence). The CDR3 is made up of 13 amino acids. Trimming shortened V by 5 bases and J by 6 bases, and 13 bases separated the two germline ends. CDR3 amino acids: CATSVGGRDGYTF. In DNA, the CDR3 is TGTGCCACCAGCGTGGGGGGACGGGATGGCTACACCTTC. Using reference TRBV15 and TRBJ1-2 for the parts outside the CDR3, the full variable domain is DAMVIQNPRYQVTQFGKPVTLSCSQTLNHNVMYWYQQKSSQAPKLLFHYYDKDFNNEADTPDNFQSRRPNTSFCFLDIRSPGLGDTAMYLCATSVGGRDGYTFGSGTRLTVV.

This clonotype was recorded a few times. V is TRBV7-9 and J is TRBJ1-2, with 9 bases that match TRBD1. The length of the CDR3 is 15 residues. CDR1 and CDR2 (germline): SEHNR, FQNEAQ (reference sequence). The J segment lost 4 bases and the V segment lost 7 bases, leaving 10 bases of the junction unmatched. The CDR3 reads CASTRRTGEIYGYTF. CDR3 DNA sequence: TGTGCCAGCACCCGGAGGACAGGGGAAATCTATGGCTACACCTTC.

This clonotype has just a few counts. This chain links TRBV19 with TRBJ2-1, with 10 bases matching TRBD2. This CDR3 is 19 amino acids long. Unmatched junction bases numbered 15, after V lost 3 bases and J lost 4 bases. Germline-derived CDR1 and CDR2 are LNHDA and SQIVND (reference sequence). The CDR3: CASSIVGLAGDLLYNEQFF. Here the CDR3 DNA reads TGTGCCAGTAGTATTGTGGGCCTAGCGGGAGACCTTCTTTACAATGAGCAGTTCTTC.

CDR3 region: CASSQTGFGEKLFF. CDR3 sequence (DNA): TGTGCCAGCAGTCAAACAGGCTTCGGCGAAAAACTGTTTTTT. The chain couples TRBV12-3 or TRBV12-4 to TRBJ1-4, with D possibly TRBD1 on 5 matching bases. The V end was cut by 5 bases, the J end by 8 bases, with 15 bases between. CDR3 length equals 14 residues.

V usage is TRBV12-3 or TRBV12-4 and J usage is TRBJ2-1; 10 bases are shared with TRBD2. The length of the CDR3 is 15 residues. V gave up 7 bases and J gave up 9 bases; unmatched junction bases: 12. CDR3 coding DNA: TGTGCCAGCACCCCGAACGGACTAGCGGAGAGTGAGCAGTTCTTC. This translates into CASTPNGLAESEQFF.

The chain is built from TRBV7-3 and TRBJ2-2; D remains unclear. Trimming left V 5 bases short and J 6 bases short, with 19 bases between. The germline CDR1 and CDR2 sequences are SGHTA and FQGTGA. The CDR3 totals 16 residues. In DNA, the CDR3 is TGTGCCAGCAGCACCTTTAGACTGGGTGTTCCCGGGGAGCTGTTTTTT. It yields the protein CASSTFRLGVPGELFF.

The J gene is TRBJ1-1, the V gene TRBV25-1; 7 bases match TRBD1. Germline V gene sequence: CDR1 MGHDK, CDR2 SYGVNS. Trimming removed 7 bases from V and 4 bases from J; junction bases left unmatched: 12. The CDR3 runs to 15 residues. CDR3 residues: CASTRQGRGGTEAFF. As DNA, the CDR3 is TGTGCCAGCACCCGACAGGGACGAGGAGGCACTGAAGCTTTCTTT.

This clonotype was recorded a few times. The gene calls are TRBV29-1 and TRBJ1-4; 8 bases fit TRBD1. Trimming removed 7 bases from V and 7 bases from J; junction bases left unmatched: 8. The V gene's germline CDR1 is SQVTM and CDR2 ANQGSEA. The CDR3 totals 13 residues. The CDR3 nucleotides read TGCAGCGCCTCAGGGGGCGCGGGTGAAAAACTGTTTTTT. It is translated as CSASGGAGEKLFF.